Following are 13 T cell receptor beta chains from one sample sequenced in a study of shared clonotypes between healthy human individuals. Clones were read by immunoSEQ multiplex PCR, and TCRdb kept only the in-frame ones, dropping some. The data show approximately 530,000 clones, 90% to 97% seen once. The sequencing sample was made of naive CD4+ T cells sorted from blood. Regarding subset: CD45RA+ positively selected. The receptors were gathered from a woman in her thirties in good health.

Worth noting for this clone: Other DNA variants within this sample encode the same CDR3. This chain's CDR3 is CASSFRTGENYGYTF. CDR3 bases: TGCGCCAGCAGCTTCCGGACAGGTGAAAACTATGGCTACACCTTC. The chain combines TRBV5-1 with TRBJ1-2, with TRBD1 identical over 7 bases. Unmatched junction bases numbered 6, after V lost 2 bases and J lost 2 bases. CDR1 is SGHRS, CDR2 YFSETQ, per germline. The length of the CDR3 is 15 residues.

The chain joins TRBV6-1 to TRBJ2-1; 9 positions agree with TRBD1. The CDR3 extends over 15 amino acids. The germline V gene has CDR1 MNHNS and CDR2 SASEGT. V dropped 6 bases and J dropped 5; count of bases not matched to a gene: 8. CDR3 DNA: TGTGCCAGCAGCAGGACAGGGGAGAGGGACAATGAGCAGTTCTTC. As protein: CASSRTGERDNEQFF.

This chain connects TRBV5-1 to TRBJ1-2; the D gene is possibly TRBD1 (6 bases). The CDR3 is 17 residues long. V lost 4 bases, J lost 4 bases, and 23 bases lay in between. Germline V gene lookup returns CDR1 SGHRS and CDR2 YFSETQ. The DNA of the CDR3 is TGCGCCAGCAGCGCCAGCCGGGACACCGAGTTCCTCTATGGCTACACCTTC. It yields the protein CASSASRDTEFLYGYTF. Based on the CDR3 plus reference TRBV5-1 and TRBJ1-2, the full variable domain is KAGVTQTPRYLIKTRGQQVTLSCSPISGHRSVSWYQQTPGQGLQFLFEYFSETQRNKGNFPGRFSGRQFSNSRSEMNVSTLELGDSALYLCASSASRDTEFLYGYTFGSGTRLTVV.

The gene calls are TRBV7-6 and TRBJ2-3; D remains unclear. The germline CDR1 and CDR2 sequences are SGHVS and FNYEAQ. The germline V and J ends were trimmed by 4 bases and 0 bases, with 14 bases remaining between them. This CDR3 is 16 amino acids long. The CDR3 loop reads CASSSRRILSTDTQYF. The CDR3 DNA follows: TGTGCCAGCAGCTCCCGGAGAATTCTTAGCACAGATACGCAGTATTTT.

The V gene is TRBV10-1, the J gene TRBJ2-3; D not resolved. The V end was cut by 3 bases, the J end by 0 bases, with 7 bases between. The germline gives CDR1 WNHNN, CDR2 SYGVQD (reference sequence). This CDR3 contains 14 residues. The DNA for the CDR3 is TGCGCCAGCAGTGAACGAGGCAGCACAGATACGCAGTATTTT. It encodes CASSERGSTDTQYF.

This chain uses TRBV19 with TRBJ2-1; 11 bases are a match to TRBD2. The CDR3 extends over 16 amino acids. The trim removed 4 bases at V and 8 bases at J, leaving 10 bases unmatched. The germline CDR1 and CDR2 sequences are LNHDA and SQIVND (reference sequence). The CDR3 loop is CASSTTSGILGDEQFF. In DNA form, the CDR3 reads TGTGCCAGTAGTACGACTAGCGGGATCCTTGGGGATGAGCAGTTCTTC. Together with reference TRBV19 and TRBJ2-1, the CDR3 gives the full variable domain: DGGITQSPKYLFRKEGQNVTLSCEQNLNHDAMYWYRQDPGQGLRLIYYSQIVNDFQKGDIAEGYSVSREKKESFPLTVTSAQKNPTAFYLCASSTTSGILGDEQFFGPGTRLTVL.

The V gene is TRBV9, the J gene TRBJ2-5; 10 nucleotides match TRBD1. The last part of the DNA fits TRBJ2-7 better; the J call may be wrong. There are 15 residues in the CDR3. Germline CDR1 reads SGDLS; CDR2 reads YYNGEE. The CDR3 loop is CASSVVGTGASEQYF. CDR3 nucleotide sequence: TGTGCCAGCAGCGTAGTCGGGACAGGGGCGAGCGAGCAGTACTTC.

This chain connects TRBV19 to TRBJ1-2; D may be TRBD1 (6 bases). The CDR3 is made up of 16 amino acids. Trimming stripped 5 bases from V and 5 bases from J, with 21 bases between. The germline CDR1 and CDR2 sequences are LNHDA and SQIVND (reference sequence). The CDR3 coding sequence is TGTGCCAGTAGTGCCCTCGCTCGTACAGGGAGATATGGCTACACCTTC. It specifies CASSALARTGRYGYTF.

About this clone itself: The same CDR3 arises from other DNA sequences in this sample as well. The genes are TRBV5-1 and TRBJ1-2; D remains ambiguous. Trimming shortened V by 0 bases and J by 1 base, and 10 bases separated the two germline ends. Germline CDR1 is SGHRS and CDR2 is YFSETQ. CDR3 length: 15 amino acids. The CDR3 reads CASSLGQAINYGYTF. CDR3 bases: TGCGCCAGCAGCTTGGGGCAGGCGATTAACTATGGCTACACCTTC.

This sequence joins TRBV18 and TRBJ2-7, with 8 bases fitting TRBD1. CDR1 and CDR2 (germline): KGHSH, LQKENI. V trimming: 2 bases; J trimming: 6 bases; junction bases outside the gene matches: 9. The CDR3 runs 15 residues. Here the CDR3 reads CASSPSRTGKLEQYF. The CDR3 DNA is TGTGCCAGCTCACCATCAAGGACAGGGAAGCTCGAGCAGTACTTC. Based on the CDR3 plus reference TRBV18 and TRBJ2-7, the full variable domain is NAGVMQNPRHLVRRRGQEARLRCSPMKGHSHVYWYRQLPEEGLKFMVYLQKENIIDESGMPKERFSAEFPKEGPSILRIQQVVRGDSAAYFCASSPSRTGKLEQYFGPGTRLTVT.

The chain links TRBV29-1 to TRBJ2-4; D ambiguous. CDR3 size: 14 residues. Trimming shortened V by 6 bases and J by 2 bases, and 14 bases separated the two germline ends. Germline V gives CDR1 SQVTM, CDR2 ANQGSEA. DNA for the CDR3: TGCAGCGTCGAGGAGAACACTCCCAAAAACATTCAGTACTTC. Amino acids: CSVEENTPKNIQYF. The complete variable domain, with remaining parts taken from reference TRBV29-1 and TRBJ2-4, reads SAVISQKPSRDICQRGTSLTIQCQVDSQVTMMFWYRQQPGQSLTLIATANQGSEATYESGFVIDKFPISRPNLTFSTLTVSNMSPEDSSIYLCSVEENTPKNIQYFGAGTRLSVL.

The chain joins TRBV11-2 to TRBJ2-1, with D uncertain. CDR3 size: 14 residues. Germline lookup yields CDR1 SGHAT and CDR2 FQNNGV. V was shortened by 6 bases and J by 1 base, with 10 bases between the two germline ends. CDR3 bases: TGTGCCAGCAGTCCGGAATTGTCCTACAATGAGCAGTTCTTC. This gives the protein CASSPELSYNEQFF.

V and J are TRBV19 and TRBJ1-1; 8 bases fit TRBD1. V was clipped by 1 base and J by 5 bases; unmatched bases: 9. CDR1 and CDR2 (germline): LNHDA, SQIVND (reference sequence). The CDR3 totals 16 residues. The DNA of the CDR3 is TGTGCCAGTAGTATAGCCACGGCAGGGGGCTGGACTGAAGCTTTCTTT. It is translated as CASSIATAGGWTEAFF.